This T cell receptor beta chain came from a study of CXCR3-negative and CXCR3-positive naive CD8 T cells. 5' RACE with UMI labels generated the TRB cDNA libraries. Using the 5' RACE reads, TCRdb records one entry per CDR3 protein without DNA. Recorded for this sample: some 130,000 distinct CDR3 sequences. Naive CD8+ T cells displayed a CD45RO-CCR7+CD27+CD95- phenotype. The TCR comes from a human donor in good health. Some clones in this sample may be carry-over from other donors' samples. Sample: naive CXCR3- CD8+ T cells from blood. Subset reported: CD45RO-CCR7+CD27+CD95- naive CD8+ T cells lacking CXCR3 (TNR3-).

The CDR3 here is CASSFGAEAFF. The V gene is TRBV7-6, the J gene TRBJ1-1. In germline, CDR1 is SGHVS, CDR2 FNYEAQ. The CDR3 totals 11 residues. Looking up the rest from reference TRBV7-6 and TRBJ1-1 gives the full variable domain: GAGVSQSPRYKVTKRGQDVALRCDPISGHVSLYWYRQALGQGPEFLTYFNYEAQQDKSGLPNDRFSAERPEGSISTLTIQRTEQRDSAMYRCASSFGAEAFFGQGTRLTVV.